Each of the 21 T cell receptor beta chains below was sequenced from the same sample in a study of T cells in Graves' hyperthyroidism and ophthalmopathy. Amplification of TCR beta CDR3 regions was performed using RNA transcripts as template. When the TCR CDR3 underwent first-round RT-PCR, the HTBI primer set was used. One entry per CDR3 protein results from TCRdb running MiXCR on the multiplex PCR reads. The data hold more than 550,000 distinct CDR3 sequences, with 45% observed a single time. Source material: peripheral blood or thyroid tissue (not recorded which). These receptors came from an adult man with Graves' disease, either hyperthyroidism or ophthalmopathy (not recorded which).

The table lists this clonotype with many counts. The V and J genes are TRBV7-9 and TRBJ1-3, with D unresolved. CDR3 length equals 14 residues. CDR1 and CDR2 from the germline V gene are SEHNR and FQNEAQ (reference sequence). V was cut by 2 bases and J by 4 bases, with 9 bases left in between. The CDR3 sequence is CASSLLDLGNTIYF. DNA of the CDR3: TGTGCCAGCAGCTTACTGGACCTGGGAAACACCATATATTTT.

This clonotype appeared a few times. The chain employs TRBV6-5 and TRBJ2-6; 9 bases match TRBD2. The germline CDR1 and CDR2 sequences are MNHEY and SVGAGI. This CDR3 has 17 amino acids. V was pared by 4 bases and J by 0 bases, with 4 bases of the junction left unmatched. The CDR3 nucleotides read TGTGCCAGCAGTTCCGGGACTAGCCGCTCTGGGGCCAACGTCCTGACTTTC. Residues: CASSSGTSRSGANVLTF.

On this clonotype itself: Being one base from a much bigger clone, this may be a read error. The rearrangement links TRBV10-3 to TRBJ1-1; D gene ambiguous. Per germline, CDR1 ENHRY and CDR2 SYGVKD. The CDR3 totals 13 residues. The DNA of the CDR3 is TGTCCCATCAGTGAAGGGCAGTACACTGAAGCTTTCTTT. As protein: CPISEGQYTEAFF.

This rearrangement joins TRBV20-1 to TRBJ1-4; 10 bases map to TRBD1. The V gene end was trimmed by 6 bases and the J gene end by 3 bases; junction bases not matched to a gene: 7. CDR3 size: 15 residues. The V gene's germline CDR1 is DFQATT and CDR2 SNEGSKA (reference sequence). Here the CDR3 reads CSAAPGQGPNEKLFF. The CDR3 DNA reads TGCAGTGCAGCTCCGGGACAGGGGCCTAATGAAAAACTGTTTTTT.

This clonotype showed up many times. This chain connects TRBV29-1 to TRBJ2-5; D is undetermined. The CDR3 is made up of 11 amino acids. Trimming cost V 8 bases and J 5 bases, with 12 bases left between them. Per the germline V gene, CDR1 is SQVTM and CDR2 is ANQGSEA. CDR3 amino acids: CSFDHAETQYF. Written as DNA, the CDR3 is TGCAGCTTCGACCACGCCGAGACCCAGTACTTC.

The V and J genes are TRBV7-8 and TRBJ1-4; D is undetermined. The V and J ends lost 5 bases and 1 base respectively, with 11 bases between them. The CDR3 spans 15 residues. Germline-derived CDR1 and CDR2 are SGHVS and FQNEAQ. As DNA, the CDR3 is TGTGCCAGCAGCCCAGACGGGAGAACTAATGAAAAACTGTTTTTT. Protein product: CASSPDGRTNEKLFF.

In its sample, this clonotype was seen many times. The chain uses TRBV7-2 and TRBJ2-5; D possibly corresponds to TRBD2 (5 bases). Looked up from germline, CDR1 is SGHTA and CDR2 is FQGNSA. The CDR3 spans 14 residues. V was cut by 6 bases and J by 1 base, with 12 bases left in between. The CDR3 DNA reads TGTGCCAGCAGGTCGGGGTCAGCCCAAGAGACCCAGTACTTC. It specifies CASRSGSAQETQYF.

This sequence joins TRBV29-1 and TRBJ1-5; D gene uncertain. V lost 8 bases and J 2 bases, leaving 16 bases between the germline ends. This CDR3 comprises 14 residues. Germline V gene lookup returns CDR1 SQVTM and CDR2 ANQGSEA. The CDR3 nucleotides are TGCAGCTGGCGGGCACGGGATCGCAATCAGCCCCAGCATTTT. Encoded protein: CSWRARDRNQPQHF. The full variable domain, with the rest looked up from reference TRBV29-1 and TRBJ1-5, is SAVISQKPSRDICQRGTSLTIQCQVDSQVTMMFWYRQQPGQSLTLIATANQGSEATYESGFVIDKFPISRPNLTFSTLTVSNMSPEDSSIYLCSWRARDRNQPQHFGDGTRLSIL.

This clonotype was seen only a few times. CDR3 bases: TGTGCCAGCAGTCAAGCTGGGGCGGAAGCTTTCTTT. Amino acid sequence: CASSQAGAEAFF. This chain connects TRBV6-5 to TRBJ1-1, with D maybe TRBD1 (5 bases). Trimming took off 5 bases at V and 8 bases at J, with 12 bases between the two ends. This CDR3 region has 12 residues. Germline V gives CDR1 MNHEY, CDR2 SVGAGI.

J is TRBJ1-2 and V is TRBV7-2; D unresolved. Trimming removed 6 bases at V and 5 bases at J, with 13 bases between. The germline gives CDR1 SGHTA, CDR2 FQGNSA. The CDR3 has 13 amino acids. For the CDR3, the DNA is TGTGCCAGCAGTGCTCAGGAGTCTTATGGCTACACCTTC. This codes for CASSAQESYGYTF. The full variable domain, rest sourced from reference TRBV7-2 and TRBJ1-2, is GAGVSQSPSNKVTEKGKDVELRCDPISGHTALYWYRQSLGQGLEFLIYFQGNSAPDKSGLPSDRFSAERTGGSVSTLTIQRTQQEDSAVYLCASSAQESYGYTFGSGTRLTVV.

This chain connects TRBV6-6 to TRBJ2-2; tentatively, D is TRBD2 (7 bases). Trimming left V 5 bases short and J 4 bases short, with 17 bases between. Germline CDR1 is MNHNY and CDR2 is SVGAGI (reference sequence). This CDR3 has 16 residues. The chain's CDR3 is CASSDMGGGRTGELFF. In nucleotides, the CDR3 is TGTGCCAGCAGTGACATGGGGGGGGGCCGCACCGGGGAGCTGTTTTTT.

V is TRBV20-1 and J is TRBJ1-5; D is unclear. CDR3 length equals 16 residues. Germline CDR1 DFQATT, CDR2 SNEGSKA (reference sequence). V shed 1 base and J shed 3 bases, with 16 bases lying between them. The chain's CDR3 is CSARAGREFSNQPQHF. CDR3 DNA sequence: TGCAGTGCTAGAGCAGGTCGTGAGTTTTCCAATCAGCCCCAGCATTTT.

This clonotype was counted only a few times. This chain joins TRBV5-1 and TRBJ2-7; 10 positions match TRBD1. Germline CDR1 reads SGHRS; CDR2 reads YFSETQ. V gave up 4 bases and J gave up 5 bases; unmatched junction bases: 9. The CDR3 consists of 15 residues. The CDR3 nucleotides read TGCGCCAGCAGCATCGGGACAGGGGATCAGGACGAGCAGTACTTC. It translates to CASSIGTGDQDEQYF.

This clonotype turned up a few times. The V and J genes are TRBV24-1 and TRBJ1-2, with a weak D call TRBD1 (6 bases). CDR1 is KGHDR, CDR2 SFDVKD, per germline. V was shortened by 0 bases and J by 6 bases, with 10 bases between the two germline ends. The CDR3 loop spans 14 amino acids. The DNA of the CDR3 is TGTGCCACCAGTGATTTGAACAGGGAGGATGGCTACACCTTC. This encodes CATSDLNREDGYTF.

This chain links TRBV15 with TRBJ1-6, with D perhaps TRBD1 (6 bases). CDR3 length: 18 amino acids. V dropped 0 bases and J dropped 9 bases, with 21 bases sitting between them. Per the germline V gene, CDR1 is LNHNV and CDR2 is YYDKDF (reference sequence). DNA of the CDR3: TGTGCCACCAGCAGAGAGCGGGGGGGCGCAGGGTCGAGTTCACCCCTCCACTTT. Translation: CATSRERGGAGSSSPLHF.

The CDR3: CSVDGTGGNALFF. CDR3 coding DNA: TGCAGCGTTGATGGGACAGGGGGGAATGCGCTGTTTTTT. The gene calls are TRBV29-1 and TRBJ1-4; 11 bases match TRBD1. Per germline, CDR1 SQVTM and CDR2 ANQGSEA. CDR3 length: 13 residues. V was pared by 3 bases and J by 14 bases, with 8 bases of the junction left unmatched.

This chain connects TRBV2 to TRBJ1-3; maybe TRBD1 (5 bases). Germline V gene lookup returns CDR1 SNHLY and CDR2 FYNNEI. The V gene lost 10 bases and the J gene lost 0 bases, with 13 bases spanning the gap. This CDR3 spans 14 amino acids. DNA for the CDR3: TGTGCCACGTTCGACAGAAGCTCTGGAAACACCATATATTTT. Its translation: CATFDRSSGNTIYF.

CDR3 protein: CASSRDRSSSYGYTF. The CDR3 DNA is TGTGCCAGCAGTCGGGACAGGAGCTCATCCTATGGCTACACCTTC. The gene calls are TRBV6-1 and TRBJ1-2, with TRBD1 matching 8 bases. J was trimmed by 4 bases and V by 5 bases; bases with no gene match: 9. This CDR3 spans 15 amino acids. The germline V gene encodes CDR1 MNHNS and CDR2 SASEGT.

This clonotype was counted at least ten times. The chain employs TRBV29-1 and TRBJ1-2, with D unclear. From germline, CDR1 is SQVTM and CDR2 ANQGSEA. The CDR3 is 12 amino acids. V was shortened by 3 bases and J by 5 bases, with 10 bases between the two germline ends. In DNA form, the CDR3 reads TGCAGCGTTGATAGGGAGCCGTATGGCTACACCTTC. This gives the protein CSVDREPYGYTF.

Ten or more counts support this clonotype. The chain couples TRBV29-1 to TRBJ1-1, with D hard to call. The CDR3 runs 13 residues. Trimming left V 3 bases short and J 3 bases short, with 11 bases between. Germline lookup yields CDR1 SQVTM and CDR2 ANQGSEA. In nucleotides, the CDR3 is TGCAGCGTTGACCCGGCGCCGGACACTGAAGCTTTCTTT. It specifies CSVDPAPDTEAFF.

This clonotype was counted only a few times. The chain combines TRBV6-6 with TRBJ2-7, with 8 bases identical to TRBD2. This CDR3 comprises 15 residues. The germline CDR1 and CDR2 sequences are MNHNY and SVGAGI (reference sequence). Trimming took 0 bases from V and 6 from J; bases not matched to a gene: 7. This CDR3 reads CASSYSRGARSEQYF. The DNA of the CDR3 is TGTGCCAGCAGTTACTCGCGGGGGGCGCGTTCCGAGCAGTACTTC.